This TCR beta chain was retrieved from a study of blood T cell repertoires in COVID-19. The overall study: COVID-19 samples collected from the United States, Italy and Spain covered acute and convalescent phases. From T cells, B-cell-depleted T cells, or PBMCs came the material, which was cDNA or gDNA.

V lost 5 bases to trimming and J lost 0 bases; unmatched junction nucleotides: 6. From germline, CDR1 is MDHEN and CDR2 SYDVKM. The CDR3 is 15 residues long. Seattle cases were enrolled at active infection and followed longitudinally. Methods used by the authors: Reference gene primer amplification gave estimated nucleated cell counts. Using immunoSEQ multiplex PCR, the repertoire was profiled, and TCRdb retains in-frame clones only, with some absent. Clone size and the V and J calls come from that table; the DNA yielded D and trimming. The sample lists 450,000 or so clones; roughly 90% were seen once.

The sample was peripheral blood. This receptor was obtained from a man younger than 30 with COVID-19, enrolled during active disease. The rearrangement joins TRBV28 to TRBJ1-1, with 7 nucleotides matching TRBD1. The CDR3 loop is CASSTDRALNTEAFF. The DNA for the CDR3 is TGTGCCAGCAGTACTGACAGGGCTCTGAACACTGAAGCTTTCTTT.